This T cell receptor (beta chain) was sequenced in a study of blood T cell repertoires in COVID-19. Across the study: Acute and convalescent COVID-19 specimens originated in the United States, Italy and Spain. Sources were T cells, B-cell-depleted T cells, or PBMCs; the material itself was cDNA or gDNA.

Authors' data handling: Nucleated cell number was recorded as an estimate derived from reference gene primer amplification. Here immunoSEQ multiplex PCR was the method, and the copy in TCRdb shows in-frame clones only, minus some. From that table come the V and J calls and clone size; the DNA was used to work out D and trimming. The table lists roughly 41,000 clones, more than 75% of them singletons. This clone was picked up a small number of times. Trimming removed 4 bases at V and 6 bases at J, with 10 bases between. The CDR3 consists of 12 residues. The germline V gene has CDR1 LGHDT and CDR2 YNNKEL (reference sequence).

V gene TRBV3-1 (or the pseudogene TRBV3-2) combines with J gene TRBJ2-7, with D perhaps matching TRBD1 (6 bases). The clonotype was recovered from a human donor in a cohort sampled during active COVID-19. The sequencing sample was made of peripheral blood. The CDR3 nucleotides are TGTGCCAGCAGCCGACGGGACACCGAGCAGTACTTC. Translating it yields CASSRRDTEQYF.